This T cell receptor (beta chain) was retrieved from a study of T cells in Graves' hyperthyroidism and ophthalmopathy. Trimming cost V 2 bases and J 5 bases, with 11 bases left between them. Germline CDR1 and CDR2: SGHDT and YYEEEE. This CDR3 comprises 14 residues. Regions amplified from RNA transcripts were the TCR beta CDR3 regions. Initially, a first-round RT-PCR of the TCR CDR3 employed the HTBI primer set. In TCRdb, the multiplex PCR reads were re-called with MiXCR into one record per CDR3 protein. Here the sample spans approximately 590,000 distinct CDR3 sequences, more than 15% being singletons. Absence of ophthalmopathy progression within 18 months defined stable Graves' hyperthyroidism.

Source material: blood. The TCR originated in a woman in her 30s with Graves' hyperthyroidism. The gene calls are TRBV5-6 and TRBJ2-1; D is unclear. The CDR3 nucleotides are TGTGCCAGCAGCTTCTTCTATTCCCACAATGAGCAGTTCTTC. Translation: CASSFFYSHNEQFF. Full variable domain (missing parts from reference TRBV5-6 and TRBJ2-1): DAGVTQSPTHLIKTRGQQVTLRCSPKSGHDTVSWYQQALGQGPQFIFQYYEEEERQRGNFPDRFSGHQFPNYSSELNVNALLLGDSALYLCASSFFYSHNEQFFGPGTRLTVL.